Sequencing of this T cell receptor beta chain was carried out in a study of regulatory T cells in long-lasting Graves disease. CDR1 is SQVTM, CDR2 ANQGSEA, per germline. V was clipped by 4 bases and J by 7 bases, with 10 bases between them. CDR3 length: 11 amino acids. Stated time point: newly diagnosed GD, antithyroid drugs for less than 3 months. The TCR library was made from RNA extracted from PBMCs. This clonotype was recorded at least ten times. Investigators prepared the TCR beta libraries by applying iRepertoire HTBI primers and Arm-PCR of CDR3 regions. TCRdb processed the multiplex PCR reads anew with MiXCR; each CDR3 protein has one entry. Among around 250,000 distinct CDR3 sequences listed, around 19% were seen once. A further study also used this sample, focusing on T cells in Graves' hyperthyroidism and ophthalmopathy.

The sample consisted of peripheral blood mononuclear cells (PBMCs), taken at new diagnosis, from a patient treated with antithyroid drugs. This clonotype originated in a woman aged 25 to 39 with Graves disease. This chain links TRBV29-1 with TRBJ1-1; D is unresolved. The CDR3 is CSVAGGHEAFF. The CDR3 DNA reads TGCAGCGTTGCGGGAGGTCATGAAGCTTTCTTT.